The 10 T cell receptor beta chains in this list originate from one sample, sequenced in a study of T cell clonotyping in hematopoietic cell transplantation. Profiled with immunoSEQ multiplex PCR; TCRdb holds only in-frame clones, not every one. The sample records tens of thousands of clones, around 96% being singletons. Sequenced material: peripheral blood mononuclear cells. The receptor source for this set is a man aged 25 to 45 in good health. Some clones in this sample may be carry-over from other donors' samples.

The chain combines TRBV2 with TRBJ2-2, with D tentatively TRBD1 (6 bases). Germline CDR1 is SNHLY and CDR2 is FYNNEI. V lost 3 bases and J lost 1, with 12 bases in between. The CDR3 sequence is 16 residues long. The CDR3 loop is CASSETDSENTGELFF. The CDR3, as DNA: TGTGCCAGCAGTGAGACGGACAGTGAGAACACCGGGGAGCTGTTTTTT. Full variable domain (remainder filled in from reference TRBV2 and TRBJ2-2): EPEVTQTPSHQVTQMGQEVILRCVPISNHLYFYWYRQILGQKVEFLVSFYNNEISEKSEIFDDQFSVERPDGSNFTLKIRSTKLEDSAMYFCASSETDSENTGELFFGEGSRLTVL.

The chain carries TRBV4-2 and TRBJ1-1, with D maybe TRBD1 (5 bases). The CDR3 contains 14 residues. Germline V gene lookup returns CDR1 LGHNA and CDR2 YNFKEQ. Between the trimmed V and J ends, which lost 1 base and 7 bases, there was a span of 13 bases. The CDR3 DNA reads TGTGCCAGCAGCCAAGGTGCGGGGGATTTTGAAGCTTTCTTT. This codes for CASSQGAGDFEAFF.

This chain links TRBV6-5 with TRBJ2-2; no clear D. The V gene lost 0 bases and the J gene lost 6 bases, with 14 bases spanning the gap. Germline V gene data show CDR1 as MNHEY and CDR2 as SVGAGI. The CDR3 length is 16 residues. The CDR3 DNA follows: TGTGCCAGCAGTTACTCGATCCTGGTAGCTGCCGGGGAGCTGTTTTTT. Protein: CASSYSILVAAGELFF.

The rearrangement joins TRBV7-9 to TRBJ2-4; 8 nucleotides match TRBD1. The germline V gene encodes CDR1 SEHNR and CDR2 FQNEAQ (reference sequence). The trim removed 4 bases at V and 2 bases at J, leaving 7 bases unmatched. The CDR3 sequence is 16 residues long. Here the CDR3 reads CASSWTGSGTKNIQYF. CDR3 sequence (DNA): TGTGCCAGCAGCTGGACAGGGTCGGGGACCAAAAACATTCAGTACTTC.

The chain recombines TRBV2 with TRBJ1-1; D is unresolved. V lost 5 bases to trimming and J lost 2 bases, with 9 bases between them. The CDR3 has 13 amino acids. Germline V gene data show CDR1 as SNHLY and CDR2 as FYNNEI. The CDR3 reads CASSQVENTEAFF. The CDR3 region has the DNA TGTGCCAGCAGTCAAGTAGAAAACACTGAAGCTTTCTTT.

V gene TRBV5-1 combines with J gene TRBJ1-1; the D is unclear. V lost 4 bases and J 0 bases, leaving 4 bases between the germline ends. The CDR3 contains 12 residues. Germline values: CDR1 SGHRS, CDR2 YFSETQ. The CDR3 spells CASSGLNTEAFF. In nucleotides, the CDR3 is TGCGCCAGCAGCGGTCTGAACACTGAAGCTTTCTTT. The full variable domain, its missing parts supplied by reference TRBV5-1 and TRBJ1-1, is KAGVTQTPRYLIKTRGQQVTLSCSPISGHRSVSWYQQTPGQGLQFLFEYFSETQRNKGNFPGRFSGRQFSNSRSEMNVSTLELGDSALYLCASSGLNTEAFFGQGTRLTVV.

The V and J genes are TRBV10-3 and TRBJ2-3, with D perhaps matching TRBD1 or TRBD2 (5 bases each). CDR1 and CDR2 from the germline V gene are ENHRY and SYGVKD. Trimming left V 2 bases short and J 5 bases short, with 14 bases between. This CDR3 spans 15 amino acids. In DNA, the CDR3 is TGTGCCATCAGTGAGCGAGGGGAGAGTGTAGATACGCAGTATTTT. Amino acid sequence: CAISERGESVDTQYF.

The rearrangement links TRBV6-5 to TRBJ1-1; D ambiguous. Between the trimmed V and J ends, which lost 0 bases and 5 bases, there was a span of 7 bases. CDR3 size: 13 residues. Germline CDR1 and CDR2: MNHEY and SVGAGI. As DNA, the CDR3 is TGTGCCAGCAGTTACTCCCTGCGGACTGAAGCTTTCTTT. Amino acids: CASSYSLRTEAFF.

V and J are TRBV5-6 and TRBJ1-1; D unresolved. This CDR3 contains 14 residues. The V gene lost 4 bases and the J gene lost 1 base, with 11 bases spanning the gap. CDR1 is SGHDT, CDR2 YYEEEE, per germline. The CDR3 region is CASSPSSANTEAFF. Written as DNA, the CDR3 is TGTGCCAGCAGCCCTAGTTCAGCGAACACTGAAGCTTTCTTT.

The rearrangement links TRBV29-1 to TRBJ1-1; TRBD1 aligns across 8 bases. This CDR3 contains 12 residues. CDR1 is SQVTM, CDR2 ANQGSEA, per germline. Trimming removed 7 bases from V and 1 base from J; junction bases left unmatched: 2. CDR3 nucleotides: TGCAGCGCGGACAGGGAGAACACTGAAGCTTTCTTT. This sequence encodes CSADRENTEAFF. The full variable domain, in which reference TRBV29-1 and TRBJ1-1 provide the parts outside the CDR3, is SAVISQKPSRDICQRGTSLTIQCQVDSQVTMMFWYRQQPGQSLTLIATANQGSEATYESGFVIDKFPISRPNLTFSTLTVSNMSPEDSSIYLCSADRENTEAFFGQGTRLTVV.